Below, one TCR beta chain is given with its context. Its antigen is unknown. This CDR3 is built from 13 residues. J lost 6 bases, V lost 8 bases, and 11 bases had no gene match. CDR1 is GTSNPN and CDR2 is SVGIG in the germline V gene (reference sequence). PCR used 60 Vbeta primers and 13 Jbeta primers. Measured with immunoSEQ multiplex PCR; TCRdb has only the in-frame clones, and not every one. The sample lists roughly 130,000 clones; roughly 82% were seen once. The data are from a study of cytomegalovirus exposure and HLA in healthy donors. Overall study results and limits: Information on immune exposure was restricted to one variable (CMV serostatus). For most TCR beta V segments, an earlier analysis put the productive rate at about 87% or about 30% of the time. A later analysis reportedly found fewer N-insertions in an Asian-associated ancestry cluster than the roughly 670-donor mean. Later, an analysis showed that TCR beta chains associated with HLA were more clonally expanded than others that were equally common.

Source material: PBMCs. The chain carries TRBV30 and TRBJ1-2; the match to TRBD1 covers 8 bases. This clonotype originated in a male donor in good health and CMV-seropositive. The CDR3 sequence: CASRQGLPNGYTF. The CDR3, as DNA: TGTGCCAGTAGACAGGGGTTACCGAATGGCTACACCTTC.